This paragraph reports one TCR beta chain. This entry belongs to a study of blood T cell repertoires in COVID-19. Study details: There were acute and convalescent COVID-19 samples, and they came from the United States, Italy and Spain. Nucleic acid was either cDNA or gDNA, and it came from T cells, B-cell-depleted T cells, or PBMCs.

Authors' methods: Counts of nucleated cells, estimated from reference gene primer amplification, were obtained. Sequenced by immunoSEQ multiplex PCR; TCRdb stores in-frame clones only, minus some. V and J calls and clone size are those listed in that table; D and trimming were worked out from the DNA. This sample has about 120,000 clones, with less than 90% found just once. This CDR3 has 15 residues. Germline CDR1 SNHLY, CDR2 FYNNEI. The V and J ends lost 6 bases and 6 bases, in that order; junction bases with no gene match: 9. What was sequenced was peripheral blood. V usage is TRBV2 and J usage is TRBJ2-7; TRBD2 aligns across 12 bases. The TCR was taken from a man older than 75 with acute or convalescent COVID-19. CDR3 sequence: CASSPRTSGISEQYF. CDR3 DNA sequence: TGTGCCAGCAGCCCCCGGACTAGCGGGATCTCCGAGCAGTACTTC. Supplemented by reference TRBV2 and TRBJ2-7, the full variable domain reads EPEVTQTPSHQVTQMGQEVILRCVPISNHLYFYWYRQILGQKVEFLVSFYNNEISEKSEIFDDQFSVERPDGSNFTLKIRSTKLEDSAMYFCASSPRTSGISEQYFGPGTRLTVT.